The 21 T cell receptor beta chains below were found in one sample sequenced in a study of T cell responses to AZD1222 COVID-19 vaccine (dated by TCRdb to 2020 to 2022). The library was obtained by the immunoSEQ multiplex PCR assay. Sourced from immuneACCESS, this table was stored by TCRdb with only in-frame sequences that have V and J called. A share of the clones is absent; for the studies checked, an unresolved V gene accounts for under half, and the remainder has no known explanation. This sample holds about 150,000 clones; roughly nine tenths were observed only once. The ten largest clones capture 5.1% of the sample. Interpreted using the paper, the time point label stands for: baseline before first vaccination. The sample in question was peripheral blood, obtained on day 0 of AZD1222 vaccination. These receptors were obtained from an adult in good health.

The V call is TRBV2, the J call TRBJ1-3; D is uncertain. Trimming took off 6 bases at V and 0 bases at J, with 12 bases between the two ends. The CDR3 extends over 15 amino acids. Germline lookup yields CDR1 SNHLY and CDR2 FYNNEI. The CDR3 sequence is CASRRSLSSGNTIYF. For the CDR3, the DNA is TGTGCCAGCAGGCGCAGCCTCAGCTCTGGAAACACCATATATTTT.

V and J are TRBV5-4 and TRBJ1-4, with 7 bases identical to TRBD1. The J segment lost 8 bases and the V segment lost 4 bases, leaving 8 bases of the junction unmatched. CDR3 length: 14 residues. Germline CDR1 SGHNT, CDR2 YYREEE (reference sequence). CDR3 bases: TGTGCCAGCAGCCGCAGGGGGGAAGAAGAAAAACTGTTTTTT. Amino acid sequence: CASSRRGEEEKLFF. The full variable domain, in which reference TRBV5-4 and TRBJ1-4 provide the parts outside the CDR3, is ETGVTQSPTHLIKTRGQQVTLRCSSQSGHNTVSWYQQALGQGPQFIFQYYREEENGRGNFPPRFSGLQFPNYSSELNVNALELDDSALYLCASSRRGEEEKLFFGSGTQLSVL.

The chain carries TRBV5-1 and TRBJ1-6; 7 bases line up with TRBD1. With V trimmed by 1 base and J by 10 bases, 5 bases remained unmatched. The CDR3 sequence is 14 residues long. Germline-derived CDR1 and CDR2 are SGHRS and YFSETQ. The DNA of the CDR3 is TGCGCCAGCAGCTTGAACAGGGGTGGGTCACCCCTCCACTTT. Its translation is CASSLNRGGSPLHF.

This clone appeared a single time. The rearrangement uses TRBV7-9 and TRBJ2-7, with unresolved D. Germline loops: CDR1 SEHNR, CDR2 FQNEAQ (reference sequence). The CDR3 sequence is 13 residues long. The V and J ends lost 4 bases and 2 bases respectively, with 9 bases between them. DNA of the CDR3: TGTGCCAGCAGCTCCCTACTGGCCTACGAGCAGTACTTC. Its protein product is CASSSLLAYEQYF.

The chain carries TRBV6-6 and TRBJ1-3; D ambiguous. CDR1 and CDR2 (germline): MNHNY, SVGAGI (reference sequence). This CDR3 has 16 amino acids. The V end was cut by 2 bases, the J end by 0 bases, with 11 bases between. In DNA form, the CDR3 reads TGTGCCAGCAGTTACATGGCAAGGAGCTCTGGAAACACCATATATTTT. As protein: CASSYMARSSGNTIYF.

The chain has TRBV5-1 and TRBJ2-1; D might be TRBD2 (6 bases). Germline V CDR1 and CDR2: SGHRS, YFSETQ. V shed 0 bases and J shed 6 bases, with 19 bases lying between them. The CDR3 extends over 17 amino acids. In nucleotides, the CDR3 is TGCGCCAGCAGCTTGGAACTGGCGGGGACGGGGAGCAATGAGCAGTTCTTC. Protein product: CASSLELAGTGSNEQFF. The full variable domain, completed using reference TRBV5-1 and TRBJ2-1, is KAGVTQTPRYLIKTRGQQVTLSCSPISGHRSVSWYQQTPGQGLQFLFEYFSETQRNKGNFPGRFSGRQFSNSRSEMNVSTLELGDSALYLCASSLELAGTGSNEQFFGPGTRLTVL.

CDR3 sequence (DNA): TGTGCCAGTAGTATCAAGAGCAATCAGCCCCAGCATTTT. Amino acids: CASSIKSNQPQHF. The chain recombines TRBV19 with TRBJ1-5; D remains ambiguous. CDR3 length: 13 amino acids. Per the germline V gene, CDR1 is LNHDA and CDR2 is SQIVND (reference sequence). V was shortened by 3 bases and J by 1 base, with 4 bases between the two germline ends.

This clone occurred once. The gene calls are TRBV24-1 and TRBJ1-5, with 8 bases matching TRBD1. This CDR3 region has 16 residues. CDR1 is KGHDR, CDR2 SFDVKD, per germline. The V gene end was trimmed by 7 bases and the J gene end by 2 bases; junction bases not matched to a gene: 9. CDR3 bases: TGTGCCACCAGCGACAGGGGACGCGCGGGCAATCAGCCCCAGCATTTT. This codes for CATSDRGRAGNQPQHF.

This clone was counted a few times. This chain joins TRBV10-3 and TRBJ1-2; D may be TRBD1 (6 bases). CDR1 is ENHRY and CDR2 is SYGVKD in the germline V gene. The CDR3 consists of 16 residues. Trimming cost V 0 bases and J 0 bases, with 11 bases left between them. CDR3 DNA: TGTGCCATCAGTGAGTCGGACAGTCGAGCTAACTATGGCTACACCTTC. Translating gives CAISESDSRANYGYTF.

The CDR3 protein is CASSLLSNQPQHF. CDR3 nucleotide sequence: TGTGCCAGCAGTTTATTGAGCAATCAGCCCCAGCATTTT. J is TRBJ1-5 and V is TRBV28; D unresolved. CDR3 length: 13 residues. V was cut by 1 base and J by 1 base, with 2 bases left in between. The V gene's germline CDR1 is MDHEN and CDR2 SYDVKM.

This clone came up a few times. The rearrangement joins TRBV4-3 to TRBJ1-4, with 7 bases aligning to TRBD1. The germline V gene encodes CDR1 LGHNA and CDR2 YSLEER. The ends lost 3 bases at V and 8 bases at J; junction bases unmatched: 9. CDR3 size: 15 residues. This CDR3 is CASSQQTGTFEKLFF. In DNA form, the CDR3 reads TGCGCCAGCAGCCAGCAGACAGGGACTTTCGAAAAACTGTTTTTT.

CDR3 coding DNA: TGTGCCAGTATCATCCGGGACAGGGTCGCAGATACGCAGTATTTT. Translated, it gives CASIIRDRVADTQYF. The chain joins TRBV19 to TRBJ2-3; 9 bases are shared with TRBD1. V shed 7 bases, J shed 4 bases, and the junction held 9 bases outside the gene matches. Germline CDR1 is LNHDA and CDR2 is SQIVND (reference sequence). The CDR3 contains 15 residues.

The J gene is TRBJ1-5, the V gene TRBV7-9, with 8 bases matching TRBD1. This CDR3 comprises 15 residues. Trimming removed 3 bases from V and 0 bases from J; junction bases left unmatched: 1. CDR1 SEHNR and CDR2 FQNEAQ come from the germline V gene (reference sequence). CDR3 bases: TGTGCCAGCAGCTTGGGACAGGTTAGCAATCAGCCCCAGCATTTT. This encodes CASSLGQVSNQPQHF.

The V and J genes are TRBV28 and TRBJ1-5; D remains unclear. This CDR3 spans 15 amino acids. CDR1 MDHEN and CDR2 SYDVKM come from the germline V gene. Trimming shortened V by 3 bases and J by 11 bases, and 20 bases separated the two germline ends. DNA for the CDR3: TGTGCCAGCAGTTTCATCGACCGGGCCTCCAAGGCCCAGCATTTT. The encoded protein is CASSFIDRASKAQHF.

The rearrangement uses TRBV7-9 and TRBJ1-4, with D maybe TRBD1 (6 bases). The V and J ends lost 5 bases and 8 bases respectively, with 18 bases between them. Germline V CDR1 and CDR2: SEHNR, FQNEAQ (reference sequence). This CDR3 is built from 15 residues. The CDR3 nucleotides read TGTGCCAGCAGCCCCGGGCAGGGGCGAGACGAAAAACTGTTTTTT. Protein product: CASSPGQGRDEKLFF. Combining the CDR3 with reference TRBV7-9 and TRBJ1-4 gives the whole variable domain DTGVSQNPRHKITKRGQNVTFRCDPISEHNRLYWYRQTLGQGPEFLTYFQNEAQLEKSRLLSDRFSAERPKGSFSTLEIQRTEQGDSAMYLCASSPGQGRDEKLFFGSGTQLSVL.

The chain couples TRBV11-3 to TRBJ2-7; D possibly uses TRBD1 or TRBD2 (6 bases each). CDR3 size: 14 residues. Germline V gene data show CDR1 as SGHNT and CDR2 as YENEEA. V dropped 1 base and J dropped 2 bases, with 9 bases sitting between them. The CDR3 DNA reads TGTGCCAGCAGCTTAGCCCGGGGGCCCTACGAGCAGTACTTC. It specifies CASSLARGPYEQYF.

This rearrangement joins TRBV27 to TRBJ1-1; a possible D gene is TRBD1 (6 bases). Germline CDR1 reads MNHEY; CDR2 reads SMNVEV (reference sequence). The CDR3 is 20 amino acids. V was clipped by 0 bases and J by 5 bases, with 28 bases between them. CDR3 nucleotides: TGTGCCAGCAGTTTATCCTTAAGGTCGTATAGTCGGCCAGGGGAAACTGAAGCTTTCTTT. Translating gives CASSLSLRSYSRPGETEAFF.

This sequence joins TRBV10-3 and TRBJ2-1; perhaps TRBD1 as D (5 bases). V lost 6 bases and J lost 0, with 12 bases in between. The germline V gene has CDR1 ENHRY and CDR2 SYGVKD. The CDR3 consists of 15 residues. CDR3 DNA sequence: TGTGCCATCAGAATACAGGTGGGCTCCTACAATGAGCAGTTCTTC. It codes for CAIRIQVGSYNEQFF.

In nucleotides, the CDR3 is TGTGCCAGCAGTAGGTCTCCTGGACAGATTTATGGCTACACCTTC. Amino acid sequence: CASSRSPGQIYGYTF. The chain uses TRBV27 and TRBJ1-2, with a weak D call TRBD1 (6 bases). The V gene's germline CDR1 is MNHEY and CDR2 SMNVEV (reference sequence). The CDR3 runs to 15 residues. V lost 5 bases and J 5 bases, leaving 18 bases between the germline ends.

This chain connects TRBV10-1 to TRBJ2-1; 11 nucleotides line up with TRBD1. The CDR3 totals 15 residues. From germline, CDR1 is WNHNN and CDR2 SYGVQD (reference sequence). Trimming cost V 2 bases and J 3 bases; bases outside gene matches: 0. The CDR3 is CASSEGTGGYNEQFF. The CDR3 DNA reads TGCGCCAGCAGTGAGGGGACAGGGGGCTACAATGAGCAGTTCTTC.

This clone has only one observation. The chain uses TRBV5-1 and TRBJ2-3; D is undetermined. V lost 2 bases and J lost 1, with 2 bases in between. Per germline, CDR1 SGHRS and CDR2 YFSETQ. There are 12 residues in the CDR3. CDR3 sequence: CASSFRTDTQYF. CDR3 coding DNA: TGCGCCAGCAGCTTCCGCACAGATACGCAGTATTTT.